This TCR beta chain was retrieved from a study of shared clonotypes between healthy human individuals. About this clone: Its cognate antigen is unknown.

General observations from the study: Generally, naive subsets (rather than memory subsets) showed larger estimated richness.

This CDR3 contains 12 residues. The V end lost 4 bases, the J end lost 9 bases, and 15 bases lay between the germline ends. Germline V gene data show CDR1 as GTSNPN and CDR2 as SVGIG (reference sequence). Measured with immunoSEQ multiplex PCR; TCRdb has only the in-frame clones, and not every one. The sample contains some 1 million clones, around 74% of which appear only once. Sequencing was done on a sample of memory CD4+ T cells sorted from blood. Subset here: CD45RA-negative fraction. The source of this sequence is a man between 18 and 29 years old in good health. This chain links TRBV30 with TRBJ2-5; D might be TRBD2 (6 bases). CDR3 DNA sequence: TGTGCCTGGAATGATTCTCCGGGGGCCCAGTACTTC. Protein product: CAWNDSPGAQYF. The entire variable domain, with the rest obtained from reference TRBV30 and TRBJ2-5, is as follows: SQTIHQWPATLVQPVGSPLSLECTVEGTSNPNLYWYRQAAGRGLQLLFYSVGIGQISSEVPQNLSASRPQDRQFILSSKKLLLSDSGFYLCAWNDSPGAQYFGPGTRLLVL.